These 25 T cell receptor beta chains were all obtained from the same sample, sequenced in a study of regulatory T cells in long-lasting Graves disease listed by TCRdb under 2021. Libraries came from multiplex PCR. Sequencing took place on an Illumina HiSeq 4000. To build TCR beta libraries, CDR3 regions were amplified by Arm-PCR using iRepertoire HTBI primers. TCRdb trimmed public reads at Q25 via fastp, called clones via MiXCR and kept in-frame beta chains. Rows are unified per CDR3 protein, each entry keeping the most common DNA and genes. The sample has around 450,000 distinct CDR3 sequences on record, under 25% of them singletons. Around 7% of the sample comes from the top ten. This sample's time point label indicates: persistent/refractory GD, antithyroid drugs over 5 years with positive TRAb. For both TCR sequencing and RNA sequencing, RNA was extracted from PBMCs using TRIzol. The material sequenced was peripheral blood mononuclear cells (PBMCs), taken when the disease was refractory, from a patient treated with antithyroid drugs. The origin of the receptors is a female donor with Graves disease.

This clonotype was picked up many times. The chain has TRBV28 and TRBJ2-2, with a tentative D call TRBD2 (6 bases). The V end lost 6 bases, the J end lost 4 bases, and 12 bases lay between the germline ends. This CDR3 has 14 amino acids. Per the germline V gene, CDR1 is MDHEN and CDR2 is SYDVKM. The CDR3 DNA follows: TGTGCCAGCAGCATGGGGGGTATCACCGGGGAGCTGTTTTTT. Its translation: CASSMGGITGELFF. Supplemented by reference TRBV28 and TRBJ2-2, the full variable domain reads DVKVTQSSRYLVKRTGEKVFLECVQDMDHENMFWYRQDPGLGLRLIYFSYDVKMKEKGDIPEGYSVSREKKERFSLILESASTNQTSMYLCASSMGGITGELFFGEGSRLTVL.

This clonotype has only one observation. The chain joins TRBV30 to TRBJ2-5, with 7 bases that match TRBD2. V lost 7 bases, J lost 8 bases, and 7 bases stayed unmatched. Germline V gene data show CDR1 as GTSNPN and CDR2 as SVGIG (reference sequence). This CDR3 comprises 11 residues. This CDR3 is CASTRESTQYF. The CDR3 DNA sequence: TGTGCCTCTACGCGGGAGAGCACCCAGTACTTC.

The V gene is TRBV24-1, the J gene TRBJ2-7; D perhaps matches TRBD2 (6 bases). V was shortened by 3 bases and J by 0 bases, with 8 bases between the two germline ends. Germline loops: CDR1 KGHDR, CDR2 SFDVKD. The CDR3 loop spans 14 amino acids. CDR3 amino acids: CATSDRRDSYEQYF. For the CDR3, the DNA is TGTGCCACCAGTGATCGGCGGGACTCCTACGAGCAGTACTTC.

This rearrangement joins TRBV15 to TRBJ2-3, with 9 nucleotides matching TRBD2. Germline V CDR1 and CDR2: LNHNV, YYDKDF (reference sequence). CDR3 length: 16 amino acids. V gave up 2 bases and J gave up 4 bases; unmatched junction bases: 7. The CDR3 here is CATSRRSGSEADTQYF. CDR3 nucleotides: TGTGCCACCAGCAGACGTAGCGGGAGTGAGGCAGATACGCAGTATTTT. The whole variable domain, remainder taken from reference TRBV15 and TRBJ2-3, is DAMVIQNPRYQVTQFGKPVTLSCSQTLNHNVMYWYQQKSSQAPKLLFHYYDKDFNNEADTPDNFQSRRPNTSFCFLDIRSPGLGDTAMYLCATSRRSGSEADTQYFGPGTRLTVL.

The chain uses TRBV7-8 and TRBJ1-5, with 11 bases fitting TRBD1. The length of the CDR3 is 20 residues. J gave up 0 bases and V 2 bases, and 12 bases lay outside the gene matches. CDR1 and CDR2 (germline): SGHVS, FQNEAQ. The CDR3 loop is CASSLPPGQGGDISNQPQHF. In DNA form, the CDR3 reads TGTGCCAGCAGCTTACCCCCGGGACAGGGGGGGGATATTAGCAATCAGCCCCAGCATTTT.

V gene TRBV20-1 combines with J gene TRBJ1-5; D gene unclear. Germline CDR1 reads DFQATT; CDR2 reads SNEGSKA (reference sequence). Between the trimmed V and J ends, which lost 7 bases and 5 bases, there was a span of 18 bases. The CDR3 sequence is 14 residues long. The CDR3 spells CSVVATSLDQPQHF. The CDR3 coding sequence is TGCAGTGTAGTAGCGACCAGCCTAGATCAGCCCCAGCATTTT.

This clonotype was counted only a few times. The chain combines TRBV30 with TRBJ1-5; D remains unclear. This CDR3 region has 14 residues. V lost 0 bases and J 3 bases, leaving 9 bases between the germline ends. CDR1 is GTSNPN and CDR2 is SVGIG in the germline V gene (reference sequence). CDR3 residues: CAWSVRGYNQPQHF. In nucleotides, the CDR3 is TGTGCCTGGAGTGTACGCGGGTACAATCAGCCCCAGCATTTT.

J is TRBJ1-2 and V is TRBV20-1; D gene uncertain. Germline V gene lookup returns CDR1 DFQATT and CDR2 SNEGSKA (reference sequence). CDR3 size: 14 residues. V lost 0 bases to trimming and J lost 2 bases, with 10 bases between them. In DNA, the CDR3 is TGCAGTGCTAGAGATCAAAACATGAACTATGGCTACACCTTC. Translating gives CSARDQNMNYGYTF.

This clonotype was observed a handful of times. The V gene is TRBV27, the J gene TRBJ2-5; possible D gene TRBD2, 6 bases. Trimming took 4 bases from V and 5 from J, leaving 14 bases between them. CDR1 and CDR2 from the germline V gene are MNHEY and SMNVEV (reference sequence). The CDR3 has 14 amino acids. CDR3 residues: CASSSPGERETQYF. CDR3 nucleotide sequence: TGTGCCAGCAGTTCACCGGGGGAAAGGGAGACCCAGTACTTC.

This clonotype was observed at least ten times. This chain links TRBV6-5 with TRBJ1-5; D is uncertain. Germline CDR1 and CDR2: MNHEY and SVGAGI. The CDR3 consists of 16 residues. V was clipped by 2 bases and J by 3 bases, with 14 bases between them. The CDR3 spells CASSYVGAGLNQPQHF. CDR3 sequence (DNA): TGTGCCAGCAGTTACGTAGGCGCGGGCCTCAATCAGCCCCAGCATTTT.

This clonotype was seen many times. The chain has TRBV5-4 and TRBJ1-1; D not certain. Between the trimmed V and J ends, which lost 1 base and 8 bases, there was a span of 12 bases. Germline V gives CDR1 SGHNT, CDR2 YYREEE (reference sequence). This CDR3 spans 13 amino acids. The CDR3 loop is CASSLRSVTEAFF. In DNA, the CDR3 is TGTGCCAGCAGCTTGAGGTCGGTGACAGAAGCTTTCTTT. The full variable domain, completed using reference TRBV5-4 and TRBJ1-1, is ETGVTQSPTHLIKTRGQQVTLRCSSQSGHNTVSWYQQALGQGPQFIFQYYREEENGRGNFPPRFSGLQFPNYSSELNVNALELDDSALYLCASSLRSVTEAFFGQGTRLTVV.

This clonotype was observed many times. The chain links TRBV19 to TRBJ1-1; D is uncertain. The CDR3 is made up of 13 amino acids. Deletions cut 5 bases from V and 0 bases from J, with 7 bases between. Germline CDR1 LNHDA, CDR2 SQIVND (reference sequence). DNA of the CDR3: TGTGCCAGTAGTTGGCAGATGAACACTGAAGCTTTCTTT. This encodes CASSWQMNTEAFF.

The chain carries TRBV13 and TRBJ1-2; possible D gene TRBD1, 5 bases. Per the germline V gene, CDR1 is PRHDT and CDR2 is FYEKMQ (reference sequence). CDR3 size: 12 residues. V was clipped by 5 bases and J by 7 bases, with 11 bases between them. DNA for the CDR3: TGTGCCAGCAGCCGGGACTGGGGTGGCTACACCTTC. Its protein product is CASSRDWGGYTF. Supplemented by reference TRBV13 and TRBJ1-2, the full variable domain reads AAGVIQSPRHLIKEKRETATLKCYPIPRHDTVYWYQQGPGQDPQFLISFYEKMQSDKGSIPDRFSAQQFSDYHSELNMSSLELGDSALYFCASSRDWGGYTFGSGTRLTVV.

V and J are TRBV7-8 and TRBJ1-1; TRBD1 is a possible D gene (5 bases). CDR1 and CDR2 (germline): SGHVS, FQNEAQ. Trimming took 8 bases from V and 0 from J, leaving 16 bases between them. This CDR3 region has 15 residues. CDR3 nucleotides: TGTGCCAGCGGCCCACGACAGAACATGAACACTGAAGCTTTCTTT. This gives the protein CASGPRQNMNTEAFF.

The rearrangement links TRBV6-2 or TRBV6-3 to TRBJ2-1; 7 bases are shared with TRBD2. The V segment lost 5 bases and the J segment 4 bases; nucleotides outside the gene matches: 8. The germline CDR1 and CDR2 sequences are MNHEY and SVGEGT. This CDR3 region has 15 residues. The CDR3: CASSGRGLGYNEQFF. CDR3 bases: TGTGCCAGCAGTGGGAGGGGTCTGGGATACAATGAGCAGTTCTTC.

This clonotype has more than one count but fewer than ten. The chain is built from TRBV30 and TRBJ1-2, with D possibly matching TRBD1 (5 bases). This CDR3 is built from 15 residues. Germline CDR1 GTSNPN, CDR2 SVGIG (reference sequence). The V gene lost 5 bases and the J gene lost 1 base, with 17 bases spanning the gap. CDR3 amino acids: CAWARNRNNNYGYTF. The CDR3 nucleotides are TGTGCCTGGGCGCGAAACAGGAACAATAACTATGGCTACACCTTC.

The chain has TRBV24-1 and TRBJ2-2; D is possibly TRBD2 (5 bases). The germline V and J ends were trimmed by 6 bases and 6 bases, with 13 bases remaining between them. The CDR3 has 14 residues. Germline values: CDR1 KGHDR, CDR2 SFDVKD. The CDR3 region is CATSPEGAAGELFF. In DNA, the CDR3 is TGTGCCACCAGTCCAGAGGGCGCAGCCGGGGAGCTGTTTTTT.

In this sample, this clonotype turned up a few times. The genes are TRBV12-3 or TRBV12-4 and TRBJ1-1, with a possible D match to TRBD1 (5 bases). This CDR3 is 13 amino acids long. V was shortened by 5 bases and J by 6 bases, with 13 bases between the two germline ends. In DNA, the CDR3 is TGTGCCAGCAGTGTTCAGGGAATCGCTGAAGCTTTCTTT. Its translation: CASSVQGIAEAFF.

The table lists this clonotype with many counts. The chain recombines TRBV2 with TRBJ1-2; TRBD1 aligns across 8 bases. CDR1 SNHLY and CDR2 FYNNEI come from the germline V gene. J gave up 8 bases and V 4 bases, and 27 bases lay outside the gene matches. This CDR3 region has 20 residues. The chain's CDR3 is CASSGDPGQEPFIALIGYTF. The CDR3 DNA reads TGTGCCAGCAGTGGAGATCCGGGACAGGAGCCTTTTATCGCCCTTATCGGCTACACCTTC.

The chain couples TRBV5-1 to TRBJ2-2, with 7 bases aligning to TRBD1. V gave up 2 bases and J gave up 1 base; unmatched junction bases: 5. The length of the CDR3 is 16 residues. Germline V gives CDR1 SGHRS, CDR2 YFSETQ. DNA for the CDR3: TGCGCCAGCAGCTTATCCGGGACAGTGAACACCGGGGAGCTGTTTTTT. It is translated as CASSLSGTVNTGELFF. The full variable domain, in which reference TRBV5-1 and TRBJ2-2 provide the parts outside the CDR3, is KAGVTQTPRYLIKTRGQQVTLSCSPISGHRSVSWYQQTPGQGLQFLFEYFSETQRNKGNFPGRFSGRQFSNSRSEMNVSTLELGDSALYLCASSLSGTVNTGELFFGEGSRLTVL.

As concerns this clonotype: A read error may be the cause here, since a much bigger clone is one base away. CDR3 coding DNA: TGTGCCAGCAGTCCCCCCCTGCGGGAGGGCTACGGGCAGTACTTC. The encoded protein is CASSPPLREGYGQYF. This rearrangement joins TRBV28 to TRBJ2-7, with TRBD2 matching over 9 bases. The CDR3 loop spans 15 amino acids. The germline V gene has CDR1 MDHEN and CDR2 SYDVKM.

The chain uses TRBV12-3 or TRBV12-4 and TRBJ2-3; TRBD1 matches at 7 bases. V gave up 7 bases and J gave up 2 bases; unmatched junction bases: 9. There are 15 residues in the CDR3. The DNA of the CDR3 is TGTGCCAGCAAACTCCGGGACAGAACCACAGATACGCAGTATTTT. It codes for CASKLRDRTTDTQYF.

J is TRBJ1-6 and V is TRBV9; TRBD1 is a possible D gene (6 bases). CDR1 is SGDLS, CDR2 YYNGEE, per germline. The V end was cut by 3 bases, the J end by 7 bases, with 8 bases between. This CDR3 comprises 13 residues. For the CDR3, the DNA is TGTGCCAGCAGCGCGCAGGGGAATTCACCCCTCCACTTT. This sequence encodes CASSAQGNSPLHF.

This chain joins TRBV20-1 and TRBJ2-7, with 8 nucleotides matching TRBD1. This CDR3 spans 13 amino acids. V trimming: 5 bases; J trimming: 2 bases; junction bases outside the gene matches: 5. Germline V lookup: CDR1 DFQATT, CDR2 SNEGSKA (reference sequence). The CDR3 region has the DNA TGCAGTGCTGCCGGGACAGGAGCCTACGAGCAGTACTTC. Protein sequence: CSAAGTGAYEQYF.

This clonotype was seen ten or more times. V gene TRBV28 combines with J gene TRBJ1-1, with a possible D match to TRBD1 (5 bases). The V gene lost 2 bases and the J gene lost 4 bases, with 11 bases spanning the gap. The CDR3 is 14 amino acids. Per germline, CDR1 MDHEN and CDR2 SYDVKM. The CDR3 loop reads CASSLGTRVTEAFF. The CDR3 DNA reads TGTGCCAGCAGTTTAGGGACCCGGGTCACTGAAGCTTTCTTT.